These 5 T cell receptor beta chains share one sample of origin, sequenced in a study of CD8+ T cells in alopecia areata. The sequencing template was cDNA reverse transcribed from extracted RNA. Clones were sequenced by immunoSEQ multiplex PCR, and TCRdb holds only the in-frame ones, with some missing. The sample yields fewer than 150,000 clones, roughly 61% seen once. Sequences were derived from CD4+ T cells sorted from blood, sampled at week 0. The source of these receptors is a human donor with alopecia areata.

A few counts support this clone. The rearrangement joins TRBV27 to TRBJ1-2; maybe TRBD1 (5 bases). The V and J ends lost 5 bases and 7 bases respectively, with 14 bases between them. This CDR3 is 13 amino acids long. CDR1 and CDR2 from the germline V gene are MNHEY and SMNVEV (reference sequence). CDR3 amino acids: CASSRTISTGYTF. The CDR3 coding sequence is TGTGCCAGCAGTCGGACAATATCGACTGGCTACACCTTC.

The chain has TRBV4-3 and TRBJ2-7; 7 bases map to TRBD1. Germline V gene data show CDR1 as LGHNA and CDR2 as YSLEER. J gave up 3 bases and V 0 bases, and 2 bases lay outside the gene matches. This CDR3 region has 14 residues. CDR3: CASSQEPGGYEQYF. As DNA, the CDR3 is TGCGCCAGCAGCCAAGAACCAGGGGGCTACGAGCAGTACTTC.

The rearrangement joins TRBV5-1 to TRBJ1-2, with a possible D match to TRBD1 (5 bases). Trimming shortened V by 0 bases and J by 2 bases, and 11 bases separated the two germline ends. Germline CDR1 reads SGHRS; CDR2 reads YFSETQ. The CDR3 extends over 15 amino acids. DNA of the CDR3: TGCGCCAGCAGCTTGGGCGACAGCTACAACTATGGCTACACCTTC. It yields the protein CASSLGDSYNYGYTF. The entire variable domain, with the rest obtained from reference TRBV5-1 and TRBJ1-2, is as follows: KAGVTQTPRYLIKTRGQQVTLSCSPISGHRSVSWYQQTPGQGLQFLFEYFSETQRNKGNFPGRFSGRQFSNSRSEMNVSTLELGDSALYLCASSLGDSYNYGYTFGSGTRLTVV.

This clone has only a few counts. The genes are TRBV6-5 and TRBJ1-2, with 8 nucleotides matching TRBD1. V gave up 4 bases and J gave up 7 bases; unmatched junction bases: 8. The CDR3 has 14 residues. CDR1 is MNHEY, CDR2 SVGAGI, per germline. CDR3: CASSSPGDRGGYTF. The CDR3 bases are TGTGCCAGCAGTTCACCAGGAGACAGGGGTGGCTACACCTTC.

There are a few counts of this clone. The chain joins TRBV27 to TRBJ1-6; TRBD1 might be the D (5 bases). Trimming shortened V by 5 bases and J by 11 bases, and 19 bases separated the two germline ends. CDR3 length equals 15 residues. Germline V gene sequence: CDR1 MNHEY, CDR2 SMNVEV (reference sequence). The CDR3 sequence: CASSPLGQVHTPLHF. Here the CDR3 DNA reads TGTGCCAGCAGTCCTCTGGGGCAGGTTCATACACCCCTCCACTTT.